This T cell receptor beta chain was sequenced in a study of OX40 agonist ivuxolimab in advanced cancers. Autoimmune disease history or systemic immunosuppression was exclusionary. Of note for this clone: What it recognizes is unknown.

Germline CDR1 SGHDT, CDR2 YYEEEE. V dropped 0 bases and J dropped 0 bases, with 4 bases sitting between them. The CDR3 runs to 13 residues. Study-wide results and caveats: At 0.1 to 3.0 mg/kg, CD4+ and CD8+ blood T cells expanded clonally by week 6.

Repertoires were generated with immunoSEQ multiplex PCR, while TCRdb's copy carries only in-frame clones and drops some. The sample holds 80,000 to 100,000 clones, roughly 90% seen once. The material sequenced was CD4+ or CD8+ T cells sorted from blood, taken in a trial of the OX40 agonist ivuxolimab. This clonotype was obtained from an adult with an advanced solid tumor such as melanoma, head and neck, liver or kidney cancer. V and J are TRBV5-6 and TRBJ2-7; D uncertain. This CDR3 reads CASSLGSSYEQYF. Written as DNA, the CDR3 is TGTGCCAGCAGCTTGGGGAGCTCCTACGAGCAGTACTTC.